This paragraph reports one T cell receptor beta chain. The data originate from a study of blood T cell repertoires in COVID-19. Study-wide background: PBMCs, B-cell-depleted T cells, or T cells were the source of the cDNA or gDNA that made up the material.

In the source study's methods: How many nucleated cells were present was estimated from reference gene primer amplification. Generated by immunoSEQ multiplex PCR, the TCRdb table keeps only in-frame clones and is missing some. V, J and clone size reflect that table, while D and trimming were determined from the DNA. The data hold about 55,000 clones, with 90% observed a single time. The CDR3 has 13 residues. Germline V gene data show CDR1 as ENHRY and CDR2 as SYGVKD. J was trimmed by 5 bases and V by 6 bases; bases with no gene match: 2. Sequenced input: peripheral blood. The chain employs TRBV10-3 and TRBJ1-4; 8 positions agree with TRBD1. This sequence was found in a man in his forties or fifties with acute or convalescent COVID-19. The CDR3 nucleotides are TGTGCCATCAGCGGGACAGGAAATGAAAAACTGTTTTTT. As protein: CAISGTGNEKLFF.